This TCR beta chain was sequenced in a study of blood T cell repertoires in COVID-19. V was cut by 6 bases and J by 0 bases, with 11 bases left in between. The germline gives CDR1 KGHDR, CDR2 SFDVKD. The CDR3 sequence is 15 residues long. The data were produced by immunoSEQ multiplex PCR, yet TCRdb's version contains in-frame clones alone and is incomplete. The repertoire holds 150,000 to 250,000 clones, with around 90% as singletons. Sequenced input: PBMCs or T cells enriched from blood (not recorded which). The rearrangement joins TRBV24-1 to TRBJ2-1, with TRBD2 as a possible D gene (5 bases). The TCR originated in a woman in her 30s who had recovered from COVID-19. This CDR3 is CATSHSASSYNEQFF. CDR3 DNA: TGTGCCACCAGTCATAGCGCTAGCTCCTACAATGAGCAGTTCTTC.